What follows is one TCR beta chain and its context. This sample was included in a study of CD8 T cells in Susac syndrome. CDR3 length: 11 residues. J was trimmed by 8 bases and V by 6 bases; bases with no gene match: 4. Germline V gives CDR1 SQVTM, CDR2 ANQGSEA. The RNA input was roughly 0.5 to 1 ug, and it was reverse transcribed with random hexamers. The amplification used immunoSEQ multiplex PCR on TCR beta CDR3; it spanned 54 Vbeta and 13 Jbeta. TCRdb ran MiXCR on the immunoSEQ multiplex PCR reads and lists one entry per CDR3 protein. The sample shows about 150,000 distinct CDR3 sequences, around 95% of them seen only once.

This chain uses TRBV29-1 with TRBJ2-1, with TRBD1 matching over 7 bases. This sequence originates from a human donor with multiple sclerosis. Input material: CD8+ T cells from PBMCs. In DNA form, the CDR3 reads TGCAGCGTCCCTAGGGGGCATGAGCAGTTCTTC. Its protein is CSVPRGHEQFF.